Shown below are 11 T cell receptor beta chains from a single sample sequenced in a study of T cell responses to AZD1222 COVID-19 vaccine. Generated by immunoSEQ multiplex PCR, the TCRdb table keeps only in-frame clones and is missing some. Here the sample spans about 100,000 clones, around 83% being singletons. The source was peripheral blood, collected on day 0 of AZD1222 vaccination. Receptors were obtained from an adult in good health.

This clone showed up just once. The chain is built from TRBV5-1 and TRBJ1-1, with D tentatively TRBD1 (6 bases). There are 14 residues in the CDR3. CDR1 is SGHRS, CDR2 YFSETQ, per germline. V was clipped by 2 bases and J by 4 bases, with 12 bases between them. This CDR3 reads CASSLQGEGTEAFF. CDR3 bases: TGCGCCAGCAGCTTACAGGGTGAGGGCACTGAAGCTTTCTTT.

This chain connects TRBV18 to TRBJ2-3; TRBD2 is a possible D gene (5 bases). The V gene's germline CDR1 is KGHSH and CDR2 LQKENI. V dropped 3 bases and J dropped 1 base, with 20 bases sitting between them. This CDR3 has 18 amino acids. CDR3 nucleotides: TGTGCCAGCTCACCCCCGAACGGGTGGGAGAGGGGCACAGATACGCAGTATTTT. This encodes CASSPPNGWERGTDTQYF.

The chain recombines TRBV28 with TRBJ1-5, with 11 bases aligning to TRBD1. Germline CDR1 is MDHEN and CDR2 is SYDVKM. Germline trimming cut 4 bases from V and 6 bases from J; bases unmatched to any gene: 5. This CDR3 has 15 residues. The CDR3 loop is CASSSGTGGFQPQHF. The CDR3 nucleotides are TGTGCCAGCAGTTCCGGGACAGGGGGTTTTCAGCCCCAGCATTTT.

The J gene is TRBJ1-6, the V gene TRBV5-1; TRBD1 matches at 10 bases. Trimming cost V 8 bases and J 7 bases; bases outside gene matches: 9. Germline loops: CDR1 SGHRS, CDR2 YFSETQ. CDR3 length: 15 residues. The DNA of the CDR3 is TGCGCCAGTAGCCGGGACAGGGGAGGAAATTCACCCCTCCACTTT. It yields the protein CASSRDRGGNSPLHF.

This clone was observed a few times. The V call is TRBV5-1, the J call TRBJ1-4; no clear D gene. The V gene's germline CDR1 is SGHRS and CDR2 YFSETQ. V lost 1 base and J lost 8, with 12 bases in between. The CDR3 spans 14 residues. As DNA, the CDR3 is TGCGCCAGCAGCTTGCGACCCCTGGGCGAAAAACTGTTTTTT. Translation: CASSLRPLGEKLFF. Filled out from reference TRBV5-1 and TRBJ1-4, the complete variable domain reads KAGVTQTPRYLIKTRGQQVTLSCSPISGHRSVSWYQQTPGQGLQFLFEYFSETQRNKGNFPGRFSGRQFSNSRSEMNVSTLELGDSALYLCASSLRPLGEKLFFGSGTQLSVL.

The chain is built from TRBV2 and TRBJ2-7; D gene ambiguous. Germline V gene lookup returns CDR1 SNHLY and CDR2 FYNNEI. The CDR3 is made up of 13 amino acids. Trimming removed 7 bases from V and 7 bases from J, with 17 bases in between. The CDR3 DNA sequence: TGTGCCAGCAATCGCATAAAGGTGGAAGAGCAGTACTTC. As protein: CASNRIKVEEQYF. The variable domain in full, with the rest retrieved from reference TRBV2 and TRBJ2-7, is EPEVTQTPSHQVTQMGQEVILRCVPISNHLYFYWYRQILGQKVEFLVSFYNNEISEKSEIFDDQFSVERPDGSNFTLKIRSTKLEDSAMYFCASNRIKVEEQYFGPGTRLTVT.

J is TRBJ1-1 and V is TRBV27; D ambiguous. Trimming removed 6 bases from V and 0 bases from J, with 11 bases in between. CDR3 length: 14 amino acids. CDR1 MNHEY and CDR2 SMNVEV come from the germline V gene (reference sequence). CDR3 coding DNA: TGTGCCAGCAGGAGGACGGTCATGAACACTGAAGCTTTCTTT. Its translation is CASRRTVMNTEAFF.

The chain employs TRBV28 and TRBJ1-1; 8 bases match TRBD1. J lost 1 base, V lost 6 bases, and 7 bases had no gene match. Germline loops: CDR1 MDHEN, CDR2 SYDVKM. The length of the CDR3 is 15 residues. For the CDR3, the DNA is TGTGCCAGCAGGCGGCGGACAGGGACGAACACTGAAGCTTTCTTT. This translates into CASRRRTGTNTEAFF.

The V call is TRBV4-1, the J call TRBJ1-3, with TRBD1 identical over 7 bases. J lost 4 bases, V lost 4 bases, and 13 bases had no gene match. This CDR3 comprises 17 residues. The germline gives CDR1 MGHRA, CDR2 YSYEKL. In DNA form, the CDR3 reads TGCGCCAGCAGCCCCCGGGGACAGATGGAGCCCGGAAACACCATATATTTT. It translates to CASSPRGQMEPGNTIYF.

The chain couples TRBV5-1 to TRBJ2-1; 9 nucleotides match TRBD2. The CDR3 is made up of 16 amino acids. Germline trimming cut 0 bases from V and 8 bases from J; bases unmatched to any gene: 9. CDR1 and CDR2 (germline): SGHRS, YFSETQ. The CDR3 spells CASSLDGTSPFYEQFF. The CDR3 DNA reads as TGCGCCAGCAGCTTGGATGGGACTAGCCCCTTTTATGAGCAGTTCTTC.

J is TRBJ1-2 and V is TRBV18; TRBD1 matches 12 bases. This CDR3 contains 16 residues. CDR1 and CDR2 from the germline V gene are KGHSH and LQKENI. V was clipped by 5 bases and J by 4 bases; unmatched bases: 8. The CDR3 spells CASSSGTGGRGYGYTF. The CDR3 DNA follows: TGTGCCAGCTCAAGCGGGACAGGGGGCCGGGGCTATGGCTACACCTTC. The complete variable domain, with remaining parts taken from reference TRBV18 and TRBJ1-2, reads NAGVMQNPRHLVRRRGQEARLRCSPMKGHSHVYWYRQLPEEGLKFMVYLQKENIIDESGMPKERFSAEFPKEGPSILRIQQVVRGDSAAYFCASSSGTGGRGYGYTFGSGTRLTVV.